The 2 T cell receptor beta chains in this list originate from one sample, sequenced in a study of blood T cell repertoires in COVID-19. TCRdb's table, derived via immunoSEQ multiplex PCR, lists solely in-frame clones and lacks some. The table includes roughly 230,000 clones, 70% to 90% detected once. Input material: PBMCs or T cells enriched from blood (not recorded which). These receptor sequences come from a woman aged 50 to 60 who had been exposed to COVID-19.

As DNA, the CDR3 is TGCAGCGTTATTATGGTAGCGGGGGTGCTCTTCCCAATCTACGAGCAGTACTTC. Translating it yields CSVIMVAGVLFPIYEQYF. V and J are TRBV29-1 and TRBJ2-7, with 9 nucleotides matching TRBD2. The CDR3 consists of 18 residues. Germline CDR1 reads SQVTM; CDR2 reads ANQGSEA. J was trimmed by 3 bases and V by 5 bases; bases with no gene match: 20.

This chain connects TRBV27 to TRBJ1-3, with 9 bases identical to TRBD1. Germline V lookup: CDR1 MNHEY, CDR2 SMNVEV (reference sequence). The CDR3 contains 14 residues. After removal of 7 bases from V and 4 bases from J, the junction contained 5 bases not matched to a gene. In nucleotides, the CDR3 is TGTGCCAGCAAGAAACAGGGGGCAGGAAACACCATATATTTT. Protein sequence: CASKKQGAGNTIYF.